These 27 T cell receptor beta chains were all obtained from the same sample, sequenced in a study of shared clonotypes between healthy human individuals. The protocol was immunoSEQ multiplex PCR, while the TCRdb copy is restricted to in-frame clones and leaves out a portion. The sample contains around 2,000,000 clones, about 95% of which appear only once. The source material was naive CD4+ T cells sorted from blood. Subset described: CD45RA+ positively selected. The receptors originated from a man between 18 and 35 years old in good health.

Worth noting for this clone: This specimen includes other DNA sequences encoding the same CDR3. The chain is built from TRBV6-5 and TRBJ1-2; 8 nucleotides agree with TRBD1. The CDR3 is made up of 14 amino acids. Looked up from germline, CDR1 is MNHEY and CDR2 is SVGAGI. Germline trimming cut 2 bases from V and 5 bases from J; bases unmatched to any gene: 4. The CDR3: CASSYGTGTYGYTF. The CDR3 DNA sequence: TGTGCCAGCAGTTACGGGACAGGAACGTATGGCTACACCTTC.

Notes on this clone: Given a much more abundant clone one base away, this may be a read error. The chain couples TRBV7-9 to TRBJ2-7; D gene ambiguous. V lost 5 bases and J lost 0, with 5 bases in between. Germline CDR1 SEHNR, CDR2 FQNEAQ (reference sequence). The CDR3 is made up of 12 amino acids. This CDR3 reads CASSPNSYEQYF. The CDR3 region has the DNA TGTGCCAGCAGCCCGAACTCCTACGAGCAGTACTTC.

The genes are TRBV5-4 and TRBJ1-1; no reliable D call. The CDR3 totals 13 residues. V was pared by 1 base and J by 3 bases, with 7 bases between. CDR1 and CDR2 (germline): SGHNT, YYREEE (reference sequence). CDR3 residues: CASSLTGYTEAFF. The CDR3 coding sequence is TGTGCCAGCAGCTTGACCGGGTACACTGAAGCTTTCTTT.

V and J are TRBV7-9 and TRBJ1-4; D is possibly TRBD1 (5 bases). Per germline, CDR1 SEHNR and CDR2 FQNEAQ (reference sequence). Trimming took off 5 bases at V and 7 bases at J, with 17 bases between the two ends. The CDR3 is made up of 15 amino acids. DNA of the CDR3: TGTGCCAGCAGCCCCGAGGCCCTCAGGGTTGAAAAACTGTTTTTT. As protein: CASSPEALRVEKLFF. The entire variable domain, with the rest obtained from reference TRBV7-9 and TRBJ1-4, is as follows: DTGVSQNPRHKITKRGQNVTFRCDPISEHNRLYWYRQTLGQGPEFLTYFQNEAQLEKSRLLSDRFSAERPKGSFSTLEIQRTEQGDSAMYLCASSPEALRVEKLFFGSGTQLSVL.

This chain uses TRBV6-6 with TRBJ2-7; a weak D match, TRBD1 (5 bases). The germline gives CDR1 MNHNY, CDR2 SVGAGI (reference sequence). The CDR3 loop spans 13 amino acids. Trimming left V 6 bases short and J 4 bases short, with 13 bases between. The CDR3 region is CASRPGSQYEQYF. The CDR3 coding sequence is TGTGCCAGCAGACCAGGGTCACAGTACGAGCAGTACTTC.

The CDR3 DNA reads TGTGCCAGCAGCGAATACAGGGGGGGAAGCAATCAGCCCCAGCATTTT. As protein: CASSEYRGGSNQPQHF. The chain recombines TRBV5-6 with TRBJ1-5, with 8 bases lining up with TRBD1. Germline CDR1 is SGHDT and CDR2 is YYEEEE. The length of the CDR3 is 16 residues. With V trimmed by 4 bases and J by 1 base, 7 bases remained unmatched.

CDR3 DNA sequence: TGTGCCAGCAGCTTGGGGGGAGCGGACAATGAGCAGTTCTTC. Residues: CASSLGGADNEQFF. This chain joins TRBV5-6 and TRBJ2-1; possibly TRBD2 for D (5 bases). Trimming shortened V by 0 bases and J by 5 bases, and 9 bases separated the two germline ends. Germline V gene lookup returns CDR1 SGHDT and CDR2 YYEEEE. CDR3 length equals 14 residues. Supplemented by reference TRBV5-6 and TRBJ2-1, the full variable domain reads DAGVTQSPTHLIKTRGQQVTLRCSPKSGHDTVSWYQQALGQGPQFIFQYYEEEERQRGNFPDRFSGHQFPNYSSELNVNALLLGDSALYLCASSLGGADNEQFFGPGTRLTVL.

This chain links TRBV14 with TRBJ1-2; the match to TRBD1 covers 7 bases. J was trimmed by 4 bases and V by 3 bases; bases with no gene match: 11. This CDR3 is built from 16 residues. The germline CDR1 and CDR2 sequences are SGHDN and FVKESK. CDR3 sequence reads: CASSHPGQAAPYGYTF. The CDR3 DNA reads TGTGCCAGCAGCCATCCTGGACAGGCTGCACCCTATGGCTACACCTTC.

This chain connects TRBV7-2 to TRBJ2-7; D possibly matches TRBD1 or TRBD2 (6 bases each). Germline values: CDR1 SGHTA, CDR2 FQGNSA. V was trimmed by 4 bases and J by 3 bases, leaving 16 bases between them. The CDR3 length is 15 residues. In DNA form, the CDR3 reads TGTGCCAGCAGCTCCCTTAGGGGGGCCCTCTACGAGCAGTACTTC. This gives the protein CASSSLRGALYEQYF.

This clone was counted a single time. This CDR3 is also generated by other DNA sequences in the sample. The chain carries TRBV7-9 and TRBJ2-3; perhaps D is TRBD1 or TRBD2 (5 bases each). V lost 5 bases to trimming and J lost 0 bases, with 9 bases between them. Looked up from germline, CDR1 is SEHNR and CDR2 is FQNEAQ (reference sequence). This CDR3 region has 14 residues. CDR3 loop: CASSLGPSTDTQYF. The CDR3 DNA follows: TGTGCCAGCAGCCTGGGACCAAGCACAGATACGCAGTATTTT. Full variable domain (rest looked up from reference TRBV7-9 and TRBJ2-3): DTGVSQNPRHKITKRGQNVTFRCDPISEHNRLYWYRQTLGQGPEFLTYFQNEAQLEKSRLLSDRFSAERPKGSFSTLEIQRTEQGDSAMYLCASSLGPSTDTQYFGPGTRLTVL.

The chain uses TRBV29-1 and TRBJ1-1; D is ambiguous. The CDR3 runs to 13 residues. Trimming removed 4 bases from V and 0 bases from J, with 9 bases in between. Per the germline V gene, CDR1 is SQVTM and CDR2 is ANQGSEA. The CDR3 is CSVVNSLNTEAFF. Here the CDR3 DNA reads TGCAGCGTTGTGAATAGCTTGAACACTGAAGCTTTCTTT.

The J gene is TRBJ1-2, the V gene TRBV5-1; no definite D call. CDR1 is SGHRS and CDR2 is YFSETQ in the germline V gene. V was cut by 2 bases and J by 4 bases, with 9 bases left in between. The CDR3 sequence is 13 residues long. The CDR3 loop is CASSFESSYGYTF. CDR3 DNA sequence: TGCGCCAGCAGCTTTGAGAGTTCCTATGGCTACACCTTC.

Only one count was recorded for this clone. The rearrangement uses TRBV11-3 and TRBJ2-7; 8 positions match TRBD2. The CDR3 runs to 13 residues. Germline assignment: CDR1 SGHNT and CDR2 YENEEA. V gave up 5 bases and J gave up 6 bases; unmatched junction bases: 6. CDR3: CASSPGGGREQYF. The CDR3 nucleotides are TGTGCCAGCAGCCCCGGCGGGGGGCGCGAGCAGTACTTC.

V gene TRBV5-6 combines with J gene TRBJ2-7; 9 bases match TRBD2. This CDR3 has 16 residues. V gave up 4 bases and J gave up 0 bases; unmatched junction bases: 8. Germline lookup yields CDR1 SGHDT and CDR2 YYEEEE. The CDR3 loop is CASSPTGAGGSYEQYF. CDR3 sequence (DNA): TGTGCCAGCAGCCCGACGGGAGCGGGAGGCTCCTACGAGCAGTACTTC. The full variable domain, in which reference TRBV5-6 and TRBJ2-7 provide the parts outside the CDR3, is DAGVTQSPTHLIKTRGQQVTLRCSPKSGHDTVSWYQQALGQGPQFIFQYYEEEERQRGNFPDRFSGHQFPNYSSELNVNALLLGDSALYLCASSPTGAGGSYEQYFGPGTRLTVT.

V is TRBV2 and J is TRBJ1-4; 7 bases fit TRBD1. This CDR3 contains 16 residues. The V segment lost 2 bases and the J segment 5 bases; nucleotides outside the gene matches: 8. CDR1 and CDR2 from the germline V gene are SNHLY and FYNNEI. CDR3 DNA sequence: TGTGCCAGCAGTGAAAGGTGGACAGGACTAAATGAAAAACTGTTTTTT. This sequence encodes CASSERWTGLNEKLFF.

Only one count was recorded for this clone. The gene calls are TRBV4-1 and TRBJ1-4; no clear D gene. Germline-derived CDR1 and CDR2 are MGHRA and YSYEKL. V was clipped by 0 bases and J by 10 bases, with 12 bases between them. CDR3 length: 14 residues. CDR3 nucleotide sequence: TGCGCCAGCAGCCAAGAGCCGTTCCCGCCAAAACTGTTTTTT. This sequence encodes CASSQEPFPPKLFF.

The chain is built from TRBV10-3 and TRBJ1-1; perhaps TRBD1 as D (5 bases). V was clipped by 2 bases and J by 4 bases, with 8 bases between them. From germline, CDR1 is ENHRY and CDR2 SYGVKD. The CDR3 sequence is 13 residues long. This CDR3 reads CAISERDLTEAFF. The DNA for the CDR3 is TGTGCCATCAGTGAGAGGGACCTCACTGAAGCTTTCTTT.

The J gene is TRBJ1-6, the V gene TRBV5-1; D is unresolved. V was cut by 4 bases and J by 4 bases, with 12 bases left in between. The CDR3 runs to 15 residues. The germline gives CDR1 SGHRS, CDR2 YFSETQ. CDR3 region: CASSLDLLYNSPLHF. The CDR3 DNA is TGCGCCAGCAGCCTGGACCTCCTTTATAATTCACCCCTCCACTTT.

With regard to this clone: The junction departs from germline at one end; a sequencing error may be responsible. This chain connects TRBV7-7 to TRBJ2-2, with D uncertain. The CDR3 has 12 amino acids. Germline loops: CDR1 SSHAT, CDR2 FNYEAQ (reference sequence). In DNA form, the CDR3 reads TGTGCTAGCAGCCCCCGTTCCGGGGAGCTGTTTTTT. Residues: CASSPRSGELFF. Full variable domain (missing parts from reference TRBV7-7 and TRBJ2-2): GAGVSQSPRYKVTKRGQDVTLRCDPISSHATLYWYQQALGQGPEFLTYFNYEAQPDKSGLPSDRFSAERPEGSISTLTIQRTEQRDSAMYRCASSPRSGELFFGEGSRLTVL.

This chain joins TRBV30 and TRBJ2-1, with D possibly TRBD1 on 5 matching bases. The CDR3 consists of 12 residues. Germline V lookup: CDR1 GTSNPN, CDR2 SVGIG (reference sequence). Trimming shortened V by 0 bases and J by 5 bases, and 5 bases separated the two germline ends. CDR3 sequence: CAWSVGDNEQFF. The CDR3, as DNA: TGTGCCTGGAGTGTAGGGGACAATGAGCAGTTCTTC.

The chain uses TRBV29-1 and TRBJ1-2, with 7 bases identical to TRBD1. Germline values: CDR1 SQVTM, CDR2 ANQGSEA. This CDR3 has 13 residues. V was clipped by 3 bases and J by 3 bases; unmatched bases: 4. The CDR3 is CSVERQGYYGYTF. CDR3 in DNA: TGCAGCGTTGAGAGACAGGGCTACTATGGCTACACCTTC.

Written as DNA, the CDR3 is TGTGCCAGCGGCCAACGCCCCACAGATACGCAGTATTTT. Its translation is CASGQRPTDTQYF. The rearrangement joins TRBV9 to TRBJ2-3; unclear D gene. The germline gives CDR1 SGDLS, CDR2 YYNGEE. The CDR3 extends over 13 amino acids. V lost 7 bases, J lost 2 bases, and 11 bases lay in between.

The chain links TRBV30 to TRBJ1-4; a weak D match, TRBD1 (6 bases). The germline V gene encodes CDR1 GTSNPN and CDR2 SVGIG (reference sequence). There are 19 residues in the CDR3. Trimming removed 2 bases at V and 3 bases at J, with 25 bases between. CDR3 in amino acids: CAWSSYRGFGFRANEKLFF. CDR3 bases: TGTGCCTGGAGTTCCTATAGGGGGTTCGGTTTTAGAGCTAATGAAAAACTGTTTTTT.

This chain connects TRBV5-1 to TRBJ2-7; 7 bases line up with TRBD1. Germline V gene data show CDR1 as SGHRS and CDR2 as YFSETQ. CDR3 length: 13 residues. The V and J ends lost 0 bases and 7 bases, in that order; junction bases with no gene match: 4. The CDR3 bases are TGCGCCAGCAGCTTGGAGGGGGCGCGGGAGCAGTACTTC. Translating it yields CASSLEGAREQYF.

The chain has TRBV20-1 and TRBJ2-1, with no clear D. The CDR3 spans 11 residues. From germline, CDR1 is DFQATT and CDR2 SNEGSKA (reference sequence). The V end was cut by 2 bases, the J end by 9 bases, with 8 bases between. The CDR3 DNA is TGCAGTGCTAGACCAGTGCCTGAGCAGTTCTTC. Translation gives CSARPVPEQFF.

This chain links TRBV2 with TRBJ2-2; D is perhaps TRBD1 (6 bases). V shed 6 bases and J shed 5 bases, with 16 bases lying between them. This CDR3 comprises 15 residues. The germline V gene encodes CDR1 SNHLY and CDR2 FYNNEI. The CDR3 nucleotides are TGTGCCAGCAGCCCCCAAACAGGGAATACCGGGGAGCTGTTTTTT. Translating it yields CASSPQTGNTGELFF.

The chain couples TRBV7-8 to TRBJ2-2; weak D call: TRBD1 (6 bases). Germline assignment: CDR1 SGHVS and CDR2 FQNEAQ. The CDR3 totals 14 residues. Trimming took 4 bases from V and 6 from J, leaving 12 bases between them. The CDR3 region is CASSSWDTAGELFF. As DNA, the CDR3 is TGTGCCAGCAGCTCCTGGGACACCGCCGGGGAGCTGTTTTTT.